The entry that follows covers one TCR beta chain sequence. Its antigen is currently not known. Nothing much larger sits one base from this clone, and base qualities are not available. The data originate from a study of T cell clones after liver transplantation (dated by TCRdb to between 2018 and 2021). Looking at the study overall: The samples were obtained from ITN030ST, a randomized trial that attempted immunosuppression withdrawal within 2 years after liver transplantation. Donor-reactive T cell clones were identified by TCRbeta sequencing following a pre-transplant mixed lymphocyte reaction and were subsequently tracked in post-transplant blood. As an antigen-independent comparator for the donor-reactive sequences, third party-reactive TCRbeta sequences from pre-transplant MLRs were identified as well. Of the eight recipients, a few were HCV-positive, while the remaining recipients had been transplanted for non-autoimmune, non-viral indications. No induction therapy was given to the subjects, and standard immunosuppression was administered until randomization at 12-24 months post-transplant. Tolerance meant complete immunosuppression withdrawal for at least one year without liver enzymes rising beyond twice the upper limit of normal. Blood samples were collected pre-transplant, then pre-randomization ahead of withdrawal, and finally post-randomization once withdrawal had either been completed or failed. Of the 8 liver transplant recipients making up the studied cohort, 3 were classified as tolerant and 5 as non-tolerant.

In the germline V gene (reference sequence), CDR1 corresponds to LNHDA and CDR2 to SQIVND. Deletion took 3 bases off V and 4 bases off J, with a span of 6 bases between the germline ends. Reading from cysteine to phenylalanine, the CDR3 counts 12 amino acids. Only the CDR3 portion is preserved as DNA: 36 bases, with reading frame beginning at the first base. Unstimulated PBMCs, after thawing, were stained for CD3, CD4 and CD8 and then FACS-sorted into CD3+CD4+ and CD3+CD8+ populations. Randomization to immunosuppression withdrawal applied to every one of the 8 studied subjects. The Qiagen DNeasy Blood and Tissue Kit was used to isolate genomic DNA. The paper's findings and limits, for the study overall: Since no allograft tissue specimens were available, donor-reactive T cells may have migrated into the graft instead of being deleted. The conclusions were preliminary, being limited by small, heterogeneous patient numbers and by non-standardized post-transplant time points. Circulating donor-reactive CD4 TCRbeta sequences fell significantly post-transplant in 5 of 8 subjects, irrespective of tolerance or HCV status. Donor-reactive sequences declined more than third party-reactive ones, suggesting partial antigen-specific deletion unrelated to withdrawal success. In two subjects, low numbers of available donor cells limited the measurable donor-reactive repertoire. Once repertoire turnover was taken into account, donor-reactive detection showed a significant reduction for CD4 in 7 of 8 subjects and for CD8 in 8 of 8.

Using immunoSEQ, frozen genomic DNA was subjected to high-throughput TCRbeta CDR3 sequencing, a process that included PCR amplification, mapping, bias correction and internal controls. The study's own analysis went as follows. Only productive rearrangements were retained, and each unique TCRbeta sequence was defined by its CDR3 nucleotide sequence together with its V and J gene. For classification of a sequence as donor-reactive, at least 5-fold expansion in CFSE-low cells relative to unstimulated pre-transplant cells and a frequency of at least 0.01% were required. To ensure at least 90% detection power, minimum frequency thresholds were set for each subject based on that subject's lowest-template unstimulated sample. Jensen-Shannon divergence between the top 1000 TCRbeta sequences after and before transplant was used to measure repertoire turnover. Two-sided Fisher's exact tests were used to test for changes in the detection of donor-reactive sequences. What TCRdb holds here is the immuneACCESS table cut down to in-frame rearrangements. Part of the clones is not present; checked against another copy, under half of the missing clones reflect an unresolved V gene, and the others are unexplained. That table gives V, J and clone size, and the DNA gave D and trimming. The sample yields around 51,000 clones; about 86% were counted once. Together, the top ten hold 14% of the sample.

The chain employs TRBV19 and TRBJ1-2, with the D gene uncertain. This material consisted of CD8+ T cells from blood, taken 12 months after liver transplant. The TCR originated in a human patient who received a liver transplant. Following a transplant, a fraction of the T cells may be traceable to the graft donor. The DNA reads as follows: TGTGCCAGTAGTATCTGGAGCTATGGCTACACCTTC. Its coded protein is CASSIWSYGYTF.